This T cell receptor (beta chain) derives from a study of CD8+ T cells in alopecia areata. Study at large: Treated individuals took tofacitinib by mouth, 5 to 10 mg twice daily.

It was from alopecia areata patients that lesional scalp punch biopsies and peripheral blood were collected. Germline CDR1 MNHNY, CDR2 SVGAGI (reference sequence). Trimming shortened V by 2 bases and J by 3 bases, and 5 bases separated the two germline ends. This CDR3 comprises 12 residues. Sequencing relied on a cDNA template that was reverse transcribed from extracted RNA. Profiled with immunoSEQ multiplex PCR; TCRdb holds only in-frame clones, not every one. In the table there are hundreds of thousands of clones, about 68% of which are singletons. This clonotype was obtained from a human donor with alopecia areata. This specimen was CD4+ T cells sorted from blood, taken at week 0. The chain links TRBV6-6 to TRBJ2-7; D not resolved. The CDR3 DNA reads as TGTGCCAGCAGTTACGACAACTACGAGCAGTACTTC. As protein: CASSYDNYEQYF.